The 19 T cell receptor beta chains below all came from one sample that was sequenced in a study of low-dose radiotherapy and immunotherapy resistance in tumors. First-strand cDNA relied on TRAV- and TRBV-specific primers spanning alpha and beta chains. A constant-region primer paired with the V-primer adapter amplified TCRs over roughly 18 PCR cycles. TCRdb used MiXCR to reprocess the reads, holding one entry per CDR3 protein. Of about 100,000 distinct CDR3 sequences listed, under 25% are singletons. Time point described: after trial treatment. The treatment here: LDRT plus nivolumab, ipilimumab, low-dose cyclophosphamide and aspirin (RACIN trial). Sequencing was performed on PBMCs, taken after low-dose radiotherapy plus immunotherapy. Receptors were obtained from a male donor with prostate cancer.

A word on this clonotype: This probably arose from a read error, given a far larger clone one base away. The chain combines TRBV11-1 with TRBJ2-1; D unresolved. The CDR3 has 14 residues. Trimming pared 1 base from V and 10 bases from J, leaving 14 bases between. Germline V gene sequence: CDR1 SGHAT, CDR2 FQDESV (reference sequence). The CDR3 protein is CASSLVERPYEQFF. CDR3 nucleotides: TGTGCCAGCAGCTTAGTTGAGAGACCCTACGAGCAGTTCTTC.

There are many counts of this clonotype. This rearrangement joins TRBV10-2 to TRBJ2-1, with D possibly being TRBD2 (6 bases). Germline V lookup: CDR1 WSHSY, CDR2 SAAADI. This CDR3 has 16 amino acids. V dropped 2 bases and J dropped 6 bases, with 17 bases sitting between them. CDR3: CASSEPGWGGSNEQFF. In nucleotides, the CDR3 is TGCGCCAGCAGTGAGCCCGGCTGGGGAGGAAGCAATGAGCAGTTCTTC.

Comment on this clonotype: This likely traces to a read error, being one base from a far larger clone. This chain links TRBV9 with TRBJ2-7; D possibly corresponds to TRBD2 (7 bases). From germline, CDR1 is SGDLS and CDR2 YYNGEE. This CDR3 has 15 residues. V was clipped by 1 base and J by 7 bases, with 18 bases between them. The CDR3 spells CASSVKGGGKNEQYF. The CDR3 DNA is TGTGCCAGCAGCGTAAAGGGGGGGGGCAAAAATGAGCAGTACTTC.

This clonotype was picked up many times. V usage is TRBV5-6 and J usage is TRBJ1-2, with D tentatively TRBD1 (6 bases). V was pared by 0 bases and J by 13 bases, with 22 bases between. This CDR3 contains 15 residues. Germline-derived CDR1 and CDR2 are SGHDT and YYEEEE. The CDR3 nucleotides read TGTGCCAGCAGCTTGGTTCTCGGGGGCCCCCTCTTGAGCACCTTC. Its protein is CASSLVLGGPLLSTF.

This sequence joins TRBV6-2 or TRBV6-3 and TRBJ1-5; TRBD1 matches 8 bases. J lost 4 bases, V lost 3 bases, and 11 bases had no gene match. Germline-derived CDR1 and CDR2 are MNHEY and SVGEGT. The CDR3 totals 17 residues. The CDR3 sequence is CASSYLGTGGPNQPQHF. CDR3 DNA: TGTGCCAGCAGTTATCTGGGTACAGGGGGACCGAATCAGCCCCAGCATTTT.

This clonotype was observed at least ten times. The chain couples TRBV2 to TRBJ1-1; D possibly corresponds to TRBD1 (6 bases). The CDR3 has 14 residues. The germline V gene encodes CDR1 SNHLY and CDR2 FYNNEI. Trimming removed 4 bases from V and 3 bases from J, with 12 bases in between. CDR3 in amino acids: CASSGGGRDTEAFF. In DNA form, the CDR3 reads TGTGCCAGCAGTGGGGGGGGGCGGGACACTGAAGCTTTCTTT.

Only a few counts were recorded for this clonotype. The chain recombines TRBV29-1 with TRBJ1-2; D perhaps matches TRBD1 (5 bases). Deletions cut 8 bases from V and 8 bases from J, with 21 bases between. The CDR3 is 13 residues long. CDR1 SQVTM and CDR2 ANQGSEA come from the germline V gene. The CDR3 reads CSSLGFEGRGYTF. As DNA, the CDR3 is TGCAGCTCCCTGGGGTTCGAGGGGAGGGGCTACACCTTC.

This chain joins TRBV5-1 and TRBJ2-7; D gene uncertain. This CDR3 region has 12 residues. The germline V gene has CDR1 SGHRS and CDR2 YFSETQ. V lost 6 bases, J lost 2 bases, and 9 bases lay in between. As DNA, the CDR3 is TGCGCCAGCACTGCTGGGACCTACGAGCAGTACTTC. Protein: CASTAGTYEQYF.

This clonotype occurred a few times. The chain is built from TRBV29-1 and TRBJ1-4, with D maybe TRBD1 (5 bases). This CDR3 has 13 amino acids. Trimming took off 6 bases at V and 5 bases at J, with 13 bases between the two ends. Germline V gene sequence: CDR1 SQVTM, CDR2 ANQGSEA. In DNA form, the CDR3 reads TGCAGCGTGGGGCTAGGGTCGAATGAAAAACTGTTTTTT. This gives the protein CSVGLGSNEKLFF.

This clonotype was seen ten or more times. J is TRBJ2-3 and V is TRBV20-1; 9 nucleotides line up with TRBD1. J gave up 3 bases and V 3 bases, and 4 bases lay outside the gene matches. CDR1 and CDR2 (germline): DFQATT, SNEGSKA (reference sequence). The CDR3 is 14 residues long. The CDR3 here is CSARSGQGTDTQYF. In DNA form, the CDR3 reads TGCAGTGCTAGGTCAGGACAGGGGACAGATACGCAGTATTTT.

This clonotype was seen repeatedly, ten times or more. The chain combines TRBV10-1 with TRBJ2-7, with a possible D match to TRBD2 (5 bases). Trimming left V 3 bases short and J 2 bases short, with 8 bases between. The CDR3 covers 13 residues. Per the germline V gene, CDR1 is WNHNN and CDR2 is SYGVQD (reference sequence). The CDR3 coding sequence is TGCGCCAGCAGTGAAGAGGAGGCCTACGAGCAGTACTTC. It codes for CASSEEEAYEQYF.

This clonotype was seen ten or more times. The chain employs TRBV7-9 and TRBJ2-3, with TRBD1 as a possible D gene (5 bases). V was cut by 3 bases and J by 6 bases, with 22 bases left in between. CDR3 length: 17 residues. Germline values: CDR1 SEHNR, CDR2 FQNEAQ (reference sequence). CDR3 in amino acids: CASSFQQVGVFGDTQYF. DNA for the CDR3: TGTGCCAGCAGCTTTCAACAGGTCGGAGTTTTCGGGGATACGCAGTATTTT. The whole variable domain, filled in from reference TRBV7-9 and TRBJ2-3, reads DTGVSQNPRHKITKRGQNVTFRCDPISEHNRLYWYRQTLGQGPEFLTYFQNEAQLEKSRLLSDRFSAERPKGSFSTLEIQRTEQGDSAMYLCASSFQQVGVFGDTQYFGPGTRLTVL.

This clonotype was seen ten or more times. This sequence joins TRBV12-3 or TRBV12-4 and TRBJ1-2; D is undetermined. This CDR3 has 14 amino acids. V lost 7 bases and J lost 6, with 18 bases in between. CDR3 nucleotides: TGTGCCAGCATCAAGGACGGTCGCGGAAATGGCTACACCTTC. It is translated as CASIKDGRGNGYTF.

This clonotype was seen ten or more times. The chain joins TRBV29-1 to TRBJ2-3; no reliable D call. V dropped 4 bases and J dropped 6 bases, with 8 bases sitting between them. The germline V gene has CDR1 SQVTM and CDR2 ANQGSEA. This CDR3 is built from 11 residues. DNA for the CDR3: TGCAGCGTTGCCGGAGCCGATACGCAGTATTTT. Its translation: CSVAGADTQYF.

This clonotype occurred many times. The chain employs TRBV20-1 and TRBJ1-2; D is unclear. Deletions cut 6 bases from V and 2 bases from J, with 10 bases between. The CDR3 has 12 amino acids. In germline, CDR1 is DFQATT, CDR2 SNEGSKA (reference sequence). The CDR3 nucleotides are TGCAGTGCCGCGACGGGGAACTATGGCTACACCTTC. Encoded protein: CSAATGNYGYTF.

This clonotype occurred many times. The chain joins TRBV2 to TRBJ2-3, with a tentative D call TRBD2 (6 bases). V lost 6 bases, J lost 9 bases, and 19 bases lay in between. The germline CDR1 and CDR2 sequences are SNHLY and FYNNEI. The CDR3 is 14 amino acids. The CDR3 DNA sequence: TGTGCCAGCAGGGTTTCAATCGGGGCGGGGACGCAGTATTTT. Protein: CASRVSIGAGTQYF.

This clonotype was counted at least ten times. The chain is built from TRBV5-1 and TRBJ1-6; the D gene is possibly TRBD1 (6 bases). This CDR3 contains 15 residues. Germline loops: CDR1 SGHRS, CDR2 YFSETQ. Trimming cost V 0 bases and J 10 bases, with 14 bases left between them. CDR3 amino acids: CASSLARTDGSPLHF. The DNA for the CDR3 is TGCGCCAGCAGCTTGGCCCGGACAGATGGGTCACCCCTCCACTTT.

This clonotype was picked up many times. This chain uses TRBV12-3 or TRBV12-4 with TRBJ2-3, with D possibly being TRBD1 or TRBD2 (5 bases each). The CDR3 has 15 amino acids. The ends were cut back, 5 bases at V and 1 base at J, with 13 bases in the middle. The CDR3 here is CASSPRGLGTDTQYF. CDR3 DNA sequence: TGTGCCAGCAGTCCTCGGGGCCTGGGCACAGATACGCAGTATTTT.

This clonotype was seen many times. J is TRBJ1-2 and V is TRBV7-3; possible D gene TRBD1, 6 bases. CDR1 SGHTA and CDR2 FQGTGA come from the germline V gene. Trimming shortened V by 5 bases and J by 8 bases, and 18 bases separated the two germline ends. The CDR3 is 14 residues long. CDR3 residues: CASSPPGRGEGYTF. The CDR3 coding sequence is TGTGCCAGCAGCCCTCCCGGCAGGGGCGAAGGCTACACCTTC. The full variable domain, completed using reference TRBV7-3 and TRBJ1-2, is GAGVSQTPSNKVTEKGKYVELRCDPISGHTALYWYRQSLGQGPEFLIYFQGTGAADDSGLPNDRFFAVRPEGSVSTLKIQRTERGDSAVYLCASSPPGRGEGYTFGSGTRLTVV.